The entry that follows covers one T cell receptor beta chain sequence. Sequence at one end of the junction differs from germline and may be a read error. The data were obtained in a study of blood T cells in healthy people across ages. This CDR3 is built from 19 residues. Together with a sample-barcoded 5' primer, a J-beta primer mix was included in a second PCR lasting about 6 to 11 cycles. TCRdb re-called the 5' RACE reads with MiXCR, one entry per CDR3 protein. Among about 1.1 million distinct CDR3 sequences, more than 30% were seen once, and the ten largest hold around 12%. The clonotype originates from a man younger than 30 in good health. Sequenced: blood. V gene TRBV12-3 or TRBV12-4 combines with J gene TRBJ2-1; D unclear. CDR3: CTSEDNPPDGAEAYNEQFF. The CDR3 DNA reads TGTACCAGCGAAGATAATCCCCCTGACGGAGCCGAAGCCTACAATGAGCAGTTCTTC.